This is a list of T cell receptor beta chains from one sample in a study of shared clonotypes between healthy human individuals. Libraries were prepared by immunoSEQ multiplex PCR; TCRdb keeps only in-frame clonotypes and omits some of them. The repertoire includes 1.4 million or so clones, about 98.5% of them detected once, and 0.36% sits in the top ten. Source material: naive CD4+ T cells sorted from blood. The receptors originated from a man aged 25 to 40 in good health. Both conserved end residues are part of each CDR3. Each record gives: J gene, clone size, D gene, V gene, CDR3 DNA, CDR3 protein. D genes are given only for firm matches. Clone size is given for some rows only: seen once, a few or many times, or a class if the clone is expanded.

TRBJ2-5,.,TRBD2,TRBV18,TGTGCCAGCTCACCACCGCTACTAGCGGGAGCGGAGGAGACCCAGTACTTC,CASSPPLLAGAEETQYF
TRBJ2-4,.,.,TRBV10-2,TGCGCCAGCAGTGAGAGCCGGAGTGCCAAAAACATTCAGTACTTC,CASSESRSAKNIQYF
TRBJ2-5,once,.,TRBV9,TGTGCCAGCAGCGTAGGAGGAGGGGGCGGGCAAGAGACCCAGTACTTC,CASSVGGGGGQETQYF
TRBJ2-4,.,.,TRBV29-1,TGCAGCGTTCGGGTAGCCAAAAACATTCAGTACTTC,CSVRVAKNIQYF
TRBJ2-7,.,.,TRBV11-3,TGTGCCAGCAGCTTTGAGGGATCCTACGAGCAGTACTTC,CASSFEGSYEQYF
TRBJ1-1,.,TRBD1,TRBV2,TGTGCCAGCAGACGATCCTCCTGGGACAGGGCGACTGAAGCTTTCTTT,CASRRSSWDRATEAFF
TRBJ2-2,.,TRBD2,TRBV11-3,TGTGCCAGCAGCCGATCGGGGGGAGCCGGGGAGCTGTTTTTT,CASSRSGGAGELFF
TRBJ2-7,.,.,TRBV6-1,TGTGCCAGCAGGAAGGGACAACAGGGAAGCGAGCAGTACTTC,CASRKGQQGSEQYF
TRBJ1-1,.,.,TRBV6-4,TGTGCCAGCAGCAGGGAGGGGGTGGCCACTGAAGCTTTCTTT,CASSREGVATEAFF
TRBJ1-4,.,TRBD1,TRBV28,TGTGCCAGCAGTAAACCGGGACAGAGAAATGAAAAACTGTTTTTT,CASSKPGQRNEKLFF
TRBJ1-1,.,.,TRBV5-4,TGTGCCAGCAGCTTAGGACCTATCCCTGAAGCTTTCTTT,CASSLGPIPEAFF
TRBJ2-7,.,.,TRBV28,TGTGCCAGCACTACAACCCCCTACGAGCAGTACTTC,CASTTTPYEQYF
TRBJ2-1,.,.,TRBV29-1,TGCAGCGTCGGGACAAATTACAATGAGCAGTTCTTC,CSVGTNYNEQFF
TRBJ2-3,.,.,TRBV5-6,TGTGCCAGCAGCTTCGCAGGGCCAGATACGCAGTATTTT,CASSFAGPDTQYF
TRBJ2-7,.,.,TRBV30,TGTGCCTGGAGTGGAGTCGAGCAGTACTTC,CAWSGVEQYF
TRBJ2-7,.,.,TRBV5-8,TGTGCCAGCAGCTCCTCGGGACTGGGCTACGAGCAGTACTTC,CASSSSGLGYEQYF
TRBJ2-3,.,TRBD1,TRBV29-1,TGCAGCGTAGGACAGGGGGCAGTCACAGATACGCAGTATTTT,CSVGQGAVTDTQYF
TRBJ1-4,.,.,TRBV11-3,TGTGCCAGCAGCTCCCGTCTAGGTGAAAAACTGTTTTTT,CASSSRLGEKLFF
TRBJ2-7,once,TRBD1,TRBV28,TGTGCCAGCAGTTTAAACAGGGGGTACGAGCAGTACTTC,CASSLNRGYEQYF
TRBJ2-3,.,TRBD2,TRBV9,TGTGCCAGCAGCGTGACTAGCGGGAGGGCCGACGGCACAGATACGCAGTATTTT,CASSVTSGRADGTDTQYF
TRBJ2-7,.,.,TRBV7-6,TGTGCCAGCAGTCCGGGACACAACTCCTACGAGCAGTACTTC,CASSPGHNSYEQYF
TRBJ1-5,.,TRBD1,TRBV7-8,TGTGCCAGCAGCTTAGAGGGACGGACAGGGGTGTTCAATCAGCCCCAGCATTTT,CASSLEGRTGVFNQPQHF
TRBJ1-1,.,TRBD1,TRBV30,TGTGCCTGGATTCTGACAGGGCGAACTGAAGCTTTCTTT,CAWILTGRTEAFF
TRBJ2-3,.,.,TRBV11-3,TGTGCCAGCAGCTTAGGGGCTGTTAGCACAGATACGCAGTATTTT,CASSLGAVSTDTQYF
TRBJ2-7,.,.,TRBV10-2,TGCGCCAGCAGGTCGGGCCGCGGCTACGAGCAGTACTTC,CASRSGRGYEQYF
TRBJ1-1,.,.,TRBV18,TGTGCCAGCTCACCACGAGAGAACACTGAAGCTTTCTTT,CASSPRENTEAFF
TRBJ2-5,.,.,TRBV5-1,TGCGCCAGCATGAACGCGGAAGAGACCCAGTACTTC,CASMNAEETQYF
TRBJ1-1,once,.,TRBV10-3,TGTGCCATCAGTGACAGAACGAACACTGAAGCTTTCTTT,CAISDRTNTEAFF
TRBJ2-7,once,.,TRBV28,TGTGCCAGCAGTTTGCCACTTAGTGTGAACGAGCAGTACTTC,CASSLPLSVNEQYF
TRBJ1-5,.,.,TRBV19,TGTGCCAGTAGTATGGGACATAGCAATCAGCCCCAGCATTTT,CASSMGHSNQPQHF
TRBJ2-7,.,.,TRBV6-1,TGTGCCAGCAGTGTGGGAGAGAGCTACGAGCAGTACTTC,CASSVGESYEQYF
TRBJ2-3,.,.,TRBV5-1,TGCGCCAGCAGCATAGCTGCAGATACGCAGTATTTT,CASSIAADTQYF
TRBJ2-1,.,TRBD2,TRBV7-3,TGTGCCAGCAGGGCGGGAGTCCACAATGAGCAGTTCTTC,CASRAGVHNEQFF
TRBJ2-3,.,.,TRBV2,TGTGCCAGCAGTCCGACACAGCCGAGCACAGATACGCAGTATTTT,CASSPTQPSTDTQYF
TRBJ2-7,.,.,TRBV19,TGTGCCAGTAGTAGCCGGGCCCCTCCCTACGAGCAGTACTTC,CASSSRAPPYEQYF
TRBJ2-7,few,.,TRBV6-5,TGTGCCAGCACCCACCGGGAATCCTACGAGCAGTACTTC,CASTHRESYEQYF
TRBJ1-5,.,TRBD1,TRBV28,TGTGCCAGCAGTCCAAAACAGGGGGCTCAGCCCCAGCATTTT,CASSPKQGAQPQHF
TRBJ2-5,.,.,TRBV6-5,TGTGCCAGCAGTTACTCAGGGCAGAATCAAGAGACCCAGTACTTC,CASSYSGQNQETQYF
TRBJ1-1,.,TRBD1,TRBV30,TGTGCCTGGGACAGGGGGCTCGACACTGAAGCTTTCTTT,CAWDRGLDTEAFF
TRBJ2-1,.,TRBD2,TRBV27,TGTGCCAGCAGGGCACTAGCGGTCCTAGGGGACGGTGAGCAGTTCTTC,CASRALAVLGDGEQFF
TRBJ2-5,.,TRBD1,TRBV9,TGTGCCAGCAGCGCACGGGACAGGTACCAAGAGACCCAGTACTTC,CASSARDRYQETQYF
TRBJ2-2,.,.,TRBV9,TGTGCCAGCAGCGCCGCACAGGGAACCACCGGGGAGCTGTTTTTT,CASSAAQGTTGELFF
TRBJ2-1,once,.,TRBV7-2,TGTGCCAGCAGCTTTCCGGTTAGCGACTACAATGAGCAGTTCTTC,CASSFPVSDYNEQFF
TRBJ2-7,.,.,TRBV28,TGTGCCAGCAGTTCCCCTTCATTGAGCTCCTACGAGCAGTACTTC,CASSSPSLSSYEQYF
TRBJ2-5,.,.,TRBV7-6,TGTGCCAGCAGCCCCTGGGGTAGCGGTAAAGAGACCCAGTACTTC,CASSPWGSGKETQYF
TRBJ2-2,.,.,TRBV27,TGTGCCAGCAGTTTGGGAGCAGCGGTGTCGAACACCGGGGAGCTGTTTTTT,CASSLGAAVSNTGELFF
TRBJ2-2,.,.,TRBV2,TGTGCCAGCAGTGAAGCACCAGGGGCTTCTGGGGAGCTGTTTTTT,CASSEAPGASGELFF
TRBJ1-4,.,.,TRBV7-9,TGTGCCAGCAGCTCCAAACCCGGGACGGTGAATGAAAAACTGTTTTTT,CASSSKPGTVNEKLFF
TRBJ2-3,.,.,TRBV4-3,TGCGCCAGCAGCCAAGAGGGGGTGTCGACAGATACGCAGTATTTT,CASSQEGVSTDTQYF
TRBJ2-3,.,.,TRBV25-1,TGTGCCAGCAGTGAAGTCCCCCTCTCTAGCACAGATACGCAGTATTTT,CASSEVPLSSTDTQYF
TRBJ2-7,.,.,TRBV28,TGTGCCAGCAGTTCAGATTACGAGCAGTACTTC,CASSSDYEQYF
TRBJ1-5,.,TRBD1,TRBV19,TGTGCCAGTAGAATGGACAGGGCGAATCAGCCCCAGCATTTT,CASRMDRANQPQHF